The clone carrying this T cell receptor beta chain has a handful of counts. This specimen belongs to a study of blood T cells in healthy people across ages. For the second PCR, which ran for roughly 6 to 12 cycles, a sample-barcoded 5' primer and a J-beta primer mix were used. TCRdb reanalysed the 5' RACE reads using MiXCR and keeps one entry per CDR3 protein. The sample consists of 800,000 or so distinct CDR3 sequences, around 25% of them appearing once. The CDR3 sequence is 14 residues long. The germline CDR1 and CDR2 sequences are DFQATT and SNEGSKA (reference sequence). V shed 3 bases, J shed 4 bases, and the junction held 5 bases outside the gene matches. These data also featured in a second study, about T cells of mothers and their children.

The chain has TRBV20-1 and TRBJ2-3; 9 bases fit TRBD2. This sequence originates from a boy younger than 18 in good health. The sequencing input was blood. The CDR3 DNA follows: TGCAGTGCTAGTCTGGTAGCGGGAGCAGATACGCAGTATTTT. Encoded protein: CSASLVAGADTQYF.